The present TCR beta chain was sequenced within a study of PD-L1 blockade in urothelial cancer. In the study overall: Prior chemotherapy in patients spanned 0 to 3 regimens.

The table lists this clone with a few counts. Assay used: immunoSEQ multiplex PCR; TCRdb lists only in-frame clones, some missing. The sample contains about 50,000 clones, about 75% of which appear only once. Time point noted: pretreatment peripheral blood. Trimming removed 2 bases from V and 7 bases from J; junction bases left unmatched: 6. CDR1 is LGHNA and CDR2 is YSLEER in the germline V gene. This CDR3 has 14 residues. The chain combines TRBV4-3 with TRBJ1-2; 8 nucleotides align to TRBD1. The TCR was taken from a man aged 70-80 years with urothelial cancer. The input for sequencing was PBMCs, taken around atezolizumab (anti-PD-L1) treatment. CDR3 sequence (DNA): TGCGCCAGCAGCCAAAGGACAGGGAAGGGTGGCTACACCTTC. Amino acid sequence: CASSQRTGKGGYTF.